This entry describes one T cell receptor beta chain. Its specificity is unknown. These data originate in a study of graft-versus-host responses after intestinal transplantation. The wider study: Those transplanted obtained multivisceral, liver-intestinal, or isolated intestinal grafts. Recipients across the board were started on anti-thymocyte globulin induction, then kept on tacrolimus and steroids for two to three years.

Assay: immunoSEQ multiplex PCR; the TCRdb copy retains only in-frame clones and omits some. The table records more than 95,000 clones, around nine tenths of them present only once. This CDR3 region has 15 residues. CDR1 is SEHNR, CDR2 FQNEAQ, per germline (reference sequence). V was pared by 10 bases and J by 3 bases, with 11 bases of the junction left unmatched. Regarding the study as a whole: GvH clones appeared in recipient marrow, some first in ileum or blood. Declining HvG levels early post-transplant were linked to peak circulating GvH clone levels.

This chain connects TRBV7-9 to TRBJ2-2; TRBD2 agrees at 7 bases. The input for sequencing was unstimulated CD4+ T cells sorted from spleen or lymph node cells, taken before intestinal transplant. This TCR came from a human donor who received an intestinal transplant. Written as DNA, the CDR3 is TGTGCCACCAACCTTGCGGGGAGGGACACCGGGGAGCTGTTTTTT. This gives the protein CATNLAGRDTGELFF.